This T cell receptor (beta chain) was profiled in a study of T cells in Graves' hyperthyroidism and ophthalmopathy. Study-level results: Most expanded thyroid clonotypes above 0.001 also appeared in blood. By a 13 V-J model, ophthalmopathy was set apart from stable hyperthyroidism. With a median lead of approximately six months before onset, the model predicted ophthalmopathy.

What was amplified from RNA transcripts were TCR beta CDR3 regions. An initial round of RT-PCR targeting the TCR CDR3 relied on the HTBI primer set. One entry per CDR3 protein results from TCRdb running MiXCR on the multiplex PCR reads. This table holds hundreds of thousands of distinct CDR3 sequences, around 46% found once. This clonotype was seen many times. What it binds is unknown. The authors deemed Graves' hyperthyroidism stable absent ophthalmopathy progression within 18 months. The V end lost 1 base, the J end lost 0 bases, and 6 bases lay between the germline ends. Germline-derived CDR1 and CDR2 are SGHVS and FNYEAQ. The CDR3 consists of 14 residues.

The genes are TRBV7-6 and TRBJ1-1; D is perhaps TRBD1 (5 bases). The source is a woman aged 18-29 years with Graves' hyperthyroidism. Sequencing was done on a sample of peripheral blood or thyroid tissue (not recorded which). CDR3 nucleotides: TGTGCCAGCAGCTTAGAGGGGATGAACACTGAAGCTTTCTTT. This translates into CASSLEGMNTEAFF.